Each of the 29 T cell receptor beta chains below was sequenced from the same sample in a study of shared clonotypes between healthy human individuals. TCRdb's copy holds only in-frame clones and misses some; the assay was immunoSEQ multiplex PCR. The top ten hold more than 10% of the sample, which has 450,000 to 500,000 clones, almost 80% seen once. Specimen: PBMCs. These receptors were obtained from a woman aged 40 to 50 in good health. Some clones in this sample may be carry-over from other donors' samples.

The V call is TRBV5-5, the J call TRBJ2-7, with a weak D call TRBD2 (5 bases). This CDR3 is 15 amino acids long. The germline V and J ends were trimmed by 4 bases and 0 bases, with 14 bases remaining between them. Germline V gene lookup returns CDR1 SGHKS and CDR2 YYEKEE (reference sequence). CDR3 DNA sequence: TGTGCCAGCAGCCTGGACTTTGCTTACTCCTACGAGCAGTACTTC. Its protein product is CASSLDFAYSYEQYF. Supplemented by reference TRBV5-5 and TRBJ2-7, the full variable domain reads DAGVTQSPTHLIKTRGQQVTLRCSPISGHKSVSWYQQVLGQGPQFIFQYYEKEERGRGNFPDRFSARQFPNYSSELNVNALLLGDSALYLCASSLDFAYSYEQYFGPGTRLTVT.

V usage is TRBV19 and J usage is TRBJ1-5; the match to TRBD1 covers 8 bases. Germline lookup yields CDR1 LNHDA and CDR2 SQIVND (reference sequence). This CDR3 contains 13 residues. With V trimmed by 6 bases and J by 7 bases, 5 bases remained unmatched. DNA of the CDR3: TGTGCCAGTAGACCGGGACAGGTCCAGCCCCAGCATTTT. Residues: CASRPGQVQPQHF.

In DNA, the CDR3 is TGTGCCAGCAGTTACTGGACTAGCGGGAGTCGCAATGAGCAGTTCTTC. As protein: CASSYWTSGSRNEQFF. This chain uses TRBV5-6 with TRBJ2-1, with TRBD2 matching 13 bases. Germline values: CDR1 SGHDT, CDR2 YYEEEE. Unmatched junction bases numbered 8, after V lost 5 bases and J lost 6 bases. The CDR3 consists of 16 residues.

The gene calls are TRBV9 and TRBJ2-7; D ambiguous. Deletions cut 0 bases from V and 0 bases from J, with 7 bases between. Germline V gene data show CDR1 as SGDLS and CDR2 as YYNGEE. This CDR3 comprises 14 residues. CDR3 coding DNA: TGTGCCAGCAGCGTAGACCCGAGCTCCTACGAGCAGTACTTC. Protein: CASSVDPSSYEQYF.

The chain links TRBV11-2 to TRBJ2-3; D tentatively reads TRBD1 or TRBD2 (6 bases each). The CDR3 is made up of 17 amino acids. The germline V gene has CDR1 SGHAT and CDR2 FQNNGV. Trimming left V 0 bases short and J 4 bases short, with 17 bases between. The CDR3 protein is CASSLDMSGGGSDTQYF. The CDR3 region has the DNA TGTGCCAGCAGCTTAGATATGAGCGGAGGGGGGTCAGATACGCAGTATTTT.

The rearrangement uses TRBV7-3 and TRBJ2-2; 8 positions agree with TRBD2. Germline lookup yields CDR1 SGHTA and CDR2 FQGTGA. V lost 3 bases and J lost 4; bases outside the gene matches: 4. The CDR3 contains 15 residues. This chain's CDR3 is CASSFTGTSTGELFF. CDR3 bases: TGTGCCAGCAGCTTTACTGGGACTAGCACCGGGGAGCTGTTTTTT.

The chain uses TRBV2 and TRBJ2-7, with D possibly matching TRBD2 (5 bases). Between the trimmed V and J ends, which lost 5 bases and 7 bases, there was a span of 12 bases. The CDR3 has 12 amino acids. Germline CDR1 SNHLY, CDR2 FYNNEI. The CDR3 sequence: CASSLAEREQYF. The CDR3, as DNA: TGTGCCAGCAGTTTGGCAGAGCGGGAGCAGTACTTC.

The CDR3 loop reads CASSSSKLAGSLNKQFF. In DNA, the CDR3 is TGTGCCAGCAGTTCCTCAAAACTAGCGGGCTCATTGAATAAGCAGTTCTTC. V usage is TRBV27 and J usage is TRBJ2-1, with 9 bases aligning to TRBD2. This CDR3 comprises 17 residues. Germline values: CDR1 MNHEY, CDR2 SMNVEV (reference sequence). V dropped 4 bases and J dropped 11; count of bases not matched to a gene: 18.

The genes are TRBV4-2 and TRBJ2-1; D gene unclear. The CDR3 has 16 residues. Germline-derived CDR1 and CDR2 are LGHNA and YNFKEQ. The V and J ends lost 0 bases and 3 bases respectively, with 12 bases between them. DNA for the CDR3: TGTGCCAGCAGCCAAGATAAGTCTAGAAACTACAATGAGCAGTTCTTC. Translated, it gives CASSQDKSRNYNEQFF.

The chain carries TRBV9 and TRBJ2-7, with TRBD2 matching over 7 bases. Germline V gene lookup returns CDR1 SGDLS and CDR2 YYNGEE. This CDR3 contains 15 residues. V lost 7 bases and J lost 2; bases outside the gene matches: 12. The CDR3 DNA reads TGTGCCAGCGCCGACGAGGGAGGGACCCCCTACGAGCAGTACTTC. As protein: CASADEGGTPYEQYF.

The chain employs TRBV25-1 and TRBJ2-7, with 7 bases aligning to TRBD1. Germline values: CDR1 MGHDK, CDR2 SYGVNS. The J segment lost 4 bases and the V segment lost 3 bases, leaving 9 bases of the junction unmatched. The CDR3 is made up of 15 amino acids. The chain's CDR3 is CASSERQGLGYEQYF. The CDR3 coding sequence is TGTGCCAGCAGTGAGCGACAGGGTTTGGGTTACGAGCAGTACTTC.

The V gene is TRBV5-1, the J gene TRBJ1-5, with D possibly matching TRBD1 (5 bases). The CDR3 totals 13 residues. V lost 8 bases and J lost 2, with 11 bases in between. The germline V gene has CDR1 SGHRS and CDR2 YFSETQ. The CDR3 bases are TGCGCCAGGCTTAGGGGTGGCAATCAGCCCCAGCATTTT. It encodes CARLRGGNQPQHF.

About this clone itself: In the same sample, other DNA sequences code for this CDR3. The chain combines TRBV5-1 with TRBJ2-5; D is uncertain. Looked up from germline, CDR1 is SGHRS and CDR2 is YFSETQ. There are 14 residues in the CDR3. The V and J ends lost 2 bases and 1 base respectively, with 9 bases between them. Written as DNA, the CDR3 is TGCGCCAGCAGCTTTACGGACGGCCAAGAGACCCAGTACTTC. Translated: CASSFTDGQETQYF.

The chain links TRBV19 to TRBJ2-2; 7 bases are a match to TRBD1. Germline V gene sequence: CDR1 LNHDA, CDR2 SQIVND (reference sequence). The CDR3 spans 15 residues. J was trimmed by 7 bases and V by 5 bases; bases with no gene match: 10. CDR3 DNA sequence: TGTGCCAGTAGTCCCCTGGGACAGCTGGGCGGGGAGCTGTTTTTT. Translation: CASSPLGQLGGELFF.

The V call is TRBV5-3, the J call TRBJ1-2; D is undetermined. TRBV5-3 carries the ORF label, with uncertain function. Trimming shortened V by 5 bases and J by 4 bases, and 9 bases separated the two germline ends. This CDR3 contains 12 residues. As DNA, the CDR3 is TGTGCCAGAAGGCACCCTCTCTATGGCTACACCTTC. It codes for CARRHPLYGYTF.

The genes are TRBV11-2 and TRBJ2-3, with D perhaps TRBD2 (5 bases). Looked up from germline, CDR1 is SGHAT and CDR2 is FQNNGV. V lost 0 bases and J 2 bases, leaving 15 bases between the germline ends. This CDR3 spans 17 amino acids. The CDR3 spells CASSLEKTGGHTDTQYF. As DNA, the CDR3 is TGTGCCAGCAGCTTAGAGAAAACTGGCGGGCACACAGATACGCAGTATTTT.

The rearrangement joins TRBV18 to TRBJ2-5, with 14 bases matching TRBD2. CDR3 size: 17 residues. Germline trimming cut 2 bases from V and 2 bases from J; bases unmatched to any gene: 4. The germline CDR1 and CDR2 sequences are KGHSH and LQKENI. The CDR3 region is CASSPSGTSGRQETQYF. DNA for the CDR3: TGTGCCAGCTCACCATCCGGGACTAGCGGGAGACAAGAGACCCAGTACTTC.

The chain's CDR3 is CASSLRDPLSGNTIYF. The CDR3 DNA reads as TGTGCCAGCAGCCTTCGAGACCCGTTATCTGGAAACACCATATATTTT. The J gene is TRBJ1-3, the V gene TRBV7-8; no clear D. The germline V gene has CDR1 SGHVS and CDR2 FQNEAQ. The V gene lost 5 bases and the J gene lost 1 base, with 15 bases spanning the gap. This CDR3 comprises 16 residues.

The chain uses TRBV19 and TRBJ2-5, with 7 positions matching TRBD1. Germline CDR1 LNHDA, CDR2 SQIVND (reference sequence). The CDR3 contains 14 residues. V dropped 3 bases and J dropped 5; count of bases not matched to a gene: 6. CDR3 in amino acids: CASSISGQVETQYF. The CDR3 nucleotides are TGTGCCAGTAGTATCTCTGGACAGGTTGAGACCCAGTACTTC.

This clone was counted a few times. The chain employs TRBV27 and TRBJ2-7; 9 nucleotides align to TRBD1. Unmatched junction bases numbered 14, after V lost 5 bases and J lost 3 bases. Germline CDR1 and CDR2: MNHEY and SMNVEV (reference sequence). There are 17 residues in the CDR3. In DNA, the CDR3 is TGTGCCAGCAGTCGAAAAAGGACAGGGGCCCCCCACTACGAGCAGTACTTC. This codes for CASSRKRTGAPHYEQYF.

The chain carries TRBV30 and TRBJ1-2; D might be TRBD1 (5 bases). The germline V and J ends were trimmed by 1 base and 4 bases, with 10 bases remaining between them. Germline V gene data show CDR1 as GTSNPN and CDR2 as SVGIG (reference sequence). This CDR3 has 13 amino acids. This CDR3 is CAWSAGPGYGYTF. The CDR3 nucleotides read TGTGCCTGGAGTGCAGGGCCTGGCTATGGCTACACCTTC.

Concerning this clone: A far larger clone is only one base removed, so a read error is likely. The CDR3 region is CATSPGAHNGQFF. CDR3 coding DNA: TGTGCCACCTCCCCCGGGGCCCACAATGGGCAGTTCTTC. The rearrangement uses TRBV15 and TRBJ2-1; TRBD1 or TRBD2 may be the D gene (5 bases each). CDR1 and CDR2 from the germline V gene are LNHNV and YYDKDF (reference sequence). This CDR3 is 13 amino acids long.

The V and J genes are TRBV19 and TRBJ2-3; D unclear. The CDR3 loop spans 13 amino acids. V lost 7 bases to trimming and J lost 5 bases, with 13 bases between them. The germline gives CDR1 LNHDA, CDR2 SQIVND (reference sequence). Written as DNA, the CDR3 is TGTGCCAGTACCCCAAGACCGGGAGATACGCAGTATTTT. Protein sequence: CASTPRPGDTQYF.

V is TRBV13 and J is TRBJ2-5; D gene uncertain. CDR3 length: 12 residues. Trimming stripped 3 bases from V and 3 bases from J, with 5 bases between. Germline CDR1 is PRHDT and CDR2 is FYEKMQ (reference sequence). CDR3 residues: CASSLPEETQYF. The CDR3 bases are TGTGCCAGCAGCTTGCCTGAAGAGACCCAGTACTTC.

This clone has a handful of counts. This sequence joins TRBV30 and TRBJ1-5; D is ambiguous. This CDR3 has 13 residues. V was cut by 2 bases and J by 6 bases, with 11 bases left in between. CDR1 GTSNPN and CDR2 SVGIG come from the germline V gene (reference sequence). This CDR3 reads CAWSKQSTQPQHF. DNA for the CDR3: TGTGCCTGGAGTAAACAATCGACTCAGCCCCAGCATTTT.

The sample holds one count of this clone. The gene calls are TRBV7-8 and TRBJ2-1; D gene uncertain. V lost 3 bases, J lost 8 bases, and 8 bases lay in between. Germline-derived CDR1 and CDR2 are SGHVS and FQNEAQ. This CDR3 spans 12 amino acids. CDR3 amino acids: CASSLGGYEQFF. The CDR3 bases are TGTGCCAGCAGCTTGGGCGGCTATGAGCAGTTCTTC.

This clone was detected many times. The gene calls are TRBV6-4 and TRBJ2-3, with 11 positions matching TRBD2. V lost 3 bases, J lost 6 bases, and 8 bases stayed unmatched. The CDR3 consists of 16 residues. Germline V CDR1 and CDR2: MRHNA, SNTAGT. CDR3 sequence (DNA): TGTGCCAGCAGTGATGGTATAGCGGGAGGGCGTGATACGCAGTATTTT. Protein product: CASSDGIAGGRDTQYF.

Only a few counts were recorded for this clone. The V and J genes are TRBV19 and TRBJ2-7, with D possibly TRBD2 on 5 matching bases. The CDR3 has 14 amino acids. Germline-derived CDR1 and CDR2 are LNHDA and SQIVND (reference sequence). V was trimmed by 4 bases and J by 1 base, leaving 11 bases between them. For the CDR3, the DNA is TGTGCCAGTAGTAATGAGGGCAGATCCTACGAGCAGTACTTC. It translates to CASSNEGRSYEQYF.

The chain uses TRBV29-1 and TRBJ1-1; TRBD1 is a possible D gene (5 bases). This CDR3 is 11 amino acids long. Trimming stripped 7 bases from V and 1 base from J, with 7 bases between. Germline CDR1 is SQVTM and CDR2 is ANQGSEA. Written as DNA, the CDR3 is TGCAGCGCTCAGGGGAACACTGAAGCTTTCTTT. Translated: CSAQGNTEAFF.